The clone carrying this T cell receptor beta chain has only a few counts. As yet, its antigen is unknown. The assay was immunoSEQ multiplex PCR, and TCRdb's table has in-frame clones only and misses some. The sample contains approximately 82,000 clones, around 90% of which appear only once. The CDR3 length is 13 residues. V dropped 0 bases and J dropped 4 bases, with 9 bases sitting between them. Germline CDR1 GTSNPN, CDR2 SVGIG (reference sequence). The data were taken from a study of OX40 agonist ivuxolimab in advanced cancers. Whole-study results and caveats: More expanded clones were seen, on average, in CD8+ T cells than in CD4+. Antigen specificity was not determined for the expanded peripheral T cells.

The chain joins TRBV30 to TRBJ1-1; D is possibly TRBD1 (5 bases). The input for sequencing was CD4+ or CD8+ T cells sorted from blood, taken in a trial of the OX40 agonist ivuxolimab. This TCR was recovered from an adult with an advanced solid tumor such as melanoma, head and neck, liver or kidney cancer. CDR3 in amino acids: CAWSVIGGTEAFF. CDR3 DNA: TGTGCCTGGAGTGTAATCGGGGGCACTGAAGCTTTCTTT.